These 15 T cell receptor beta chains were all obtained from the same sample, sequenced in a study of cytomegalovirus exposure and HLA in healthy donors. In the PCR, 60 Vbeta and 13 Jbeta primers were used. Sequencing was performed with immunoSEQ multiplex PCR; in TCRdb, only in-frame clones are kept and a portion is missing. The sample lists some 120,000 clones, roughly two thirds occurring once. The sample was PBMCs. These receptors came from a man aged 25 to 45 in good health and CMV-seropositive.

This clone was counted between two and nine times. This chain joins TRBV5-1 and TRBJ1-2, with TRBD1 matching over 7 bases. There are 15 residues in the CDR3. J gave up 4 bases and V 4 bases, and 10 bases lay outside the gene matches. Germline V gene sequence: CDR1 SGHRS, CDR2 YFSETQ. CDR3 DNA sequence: TGCGCCAGCAGCCCACAGGGGCAAGGAGGCTATGGCTACACCTTC. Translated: CASSPQGQGGYGYTF.

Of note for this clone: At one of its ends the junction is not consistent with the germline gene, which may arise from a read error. The CDR3 protein is CSSSLVSGPYEQYF. The CDR3 coding sequence is TGTTCCAGCAGCTTAGTTAGCGGGCCCTACGAGCAGTACTTC. The J gene is TRBJ2-7, the V gene TRBV7-9, with 7 bases fitting TRBD2. Germline V gene lookup returns CDR1 SEHNR and CDR2 FQNEAQ (reference sequence). This CDR3 spans 14 amino acids. The full variable domain, with the rest looked up from reference TRBV7-9 and TRBJ2-7, is DTGVSQNPRHKITKRGQNVTFRCDPISEHNRLYWYRQTLGQGPEFLTYFQNEAQLEKSRLLSDRFSAERPKGSFSTLEIQRTEQGDSAMYLCSSSLVSGPYEQYFGPGTRLTVT.

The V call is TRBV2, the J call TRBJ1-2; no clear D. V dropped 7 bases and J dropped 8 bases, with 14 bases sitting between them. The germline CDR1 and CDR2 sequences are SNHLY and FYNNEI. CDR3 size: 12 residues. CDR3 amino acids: CASIRRAGGYTF. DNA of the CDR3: TGTGCCAGCATCCGAAGGGCGGGGGGCTACACCTTC.

CDR3 in amino acids: CASSFPGQGAYEQYF. CDR3 coding DNA: TGTGCCAGCAGTTTCCCCGGACAGGGGGCCTACGAGCAGTACTTC. The genes are TRBV28 and TRBJ2-7, with 10 bases lining up with TRBD1. This CDR3 region has 15 residues. Looked up from germline, CDR1 is MDHEN and CDR2 is SYDVKM. Losses at the gene ends were 3 bases for V and 2 bases for J; bases not matched to a gene: 4.

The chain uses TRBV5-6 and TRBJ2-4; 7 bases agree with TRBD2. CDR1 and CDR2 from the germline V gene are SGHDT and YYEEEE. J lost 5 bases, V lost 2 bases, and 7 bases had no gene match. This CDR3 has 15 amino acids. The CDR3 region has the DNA TGTGCCAGCAGCTTCTATCTTGGGAGGGAAAACATTCAGTACTTC. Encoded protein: CASSFYLGRENIQYF.

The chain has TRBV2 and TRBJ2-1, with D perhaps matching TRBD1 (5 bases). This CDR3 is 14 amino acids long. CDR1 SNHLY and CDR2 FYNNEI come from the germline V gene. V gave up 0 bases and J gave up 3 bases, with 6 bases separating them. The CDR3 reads CASSEAQDYNEQFF. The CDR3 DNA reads TGTGCCAGCAGTGAAGCACAGGACTACAATGAGCAGTTCTTC.

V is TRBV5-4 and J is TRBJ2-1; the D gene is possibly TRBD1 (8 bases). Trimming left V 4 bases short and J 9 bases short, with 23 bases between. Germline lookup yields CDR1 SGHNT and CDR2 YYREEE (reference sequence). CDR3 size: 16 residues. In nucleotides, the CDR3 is TGTGCCAGCAGCCTGGTCGAGGACAGGGAGGGCGGTGAGCAGTTCTTC. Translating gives CASSLVEDREGGEQFF.

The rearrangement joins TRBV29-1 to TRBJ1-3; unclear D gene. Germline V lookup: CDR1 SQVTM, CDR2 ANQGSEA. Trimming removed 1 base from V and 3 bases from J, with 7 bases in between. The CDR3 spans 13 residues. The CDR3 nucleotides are TGCAGCGTTGAAGTAACCTATGGAAACACCATATATTTT. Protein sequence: CSVEVTYGNTIYF.

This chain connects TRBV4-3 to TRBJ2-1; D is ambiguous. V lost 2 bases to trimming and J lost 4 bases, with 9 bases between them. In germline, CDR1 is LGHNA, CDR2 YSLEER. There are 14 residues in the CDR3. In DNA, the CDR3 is TGCGCCAGCAGCCAATTTTCCATTTACAATGAGCAGTTCTTC. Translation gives CASSQFSIYNEQFF.

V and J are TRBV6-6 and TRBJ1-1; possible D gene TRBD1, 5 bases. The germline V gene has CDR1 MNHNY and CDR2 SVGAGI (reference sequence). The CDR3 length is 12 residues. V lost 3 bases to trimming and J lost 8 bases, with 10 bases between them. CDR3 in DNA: TGTGCCAGCAGTTATACTCGGGGGGAAGCTTTCTTT. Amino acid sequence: CASSYTRGEAFF.

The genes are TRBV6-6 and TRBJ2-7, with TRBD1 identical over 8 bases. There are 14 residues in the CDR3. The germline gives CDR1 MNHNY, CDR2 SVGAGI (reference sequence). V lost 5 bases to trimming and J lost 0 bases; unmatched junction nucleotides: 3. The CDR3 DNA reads TGTGCCAGCAGTAAGGGACAGGTCTCCTACGAGCAGTACTTC. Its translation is CASSKGQVSYEQYF.

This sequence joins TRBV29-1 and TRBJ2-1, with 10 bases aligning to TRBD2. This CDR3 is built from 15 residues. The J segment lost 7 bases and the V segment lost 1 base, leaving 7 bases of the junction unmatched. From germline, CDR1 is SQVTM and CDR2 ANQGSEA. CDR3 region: CSVEGASGSMNEQFF. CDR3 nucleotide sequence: TGCAGCGTTGAAGGGGCTAGCGGGAGTATGAATGAGCAGTTCTTC.

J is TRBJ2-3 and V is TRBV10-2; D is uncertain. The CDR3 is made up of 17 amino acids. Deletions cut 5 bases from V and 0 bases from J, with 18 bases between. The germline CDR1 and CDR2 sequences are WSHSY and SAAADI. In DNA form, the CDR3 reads TGCGCCAGCAGTCAAGACTTTTCCCCTTATAGCACAGATACGCAGTATTTT. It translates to CASSQDFSPYSTDTQYF.

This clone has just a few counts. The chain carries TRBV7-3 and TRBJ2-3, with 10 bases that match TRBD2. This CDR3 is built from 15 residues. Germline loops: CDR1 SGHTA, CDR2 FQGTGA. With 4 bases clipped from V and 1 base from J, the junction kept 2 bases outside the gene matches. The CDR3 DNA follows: TGTGCCAGCAGCTCCCTAGCGGGAGGCACAGATACGCAGTATTTT. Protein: CASSSLAGGTDTQYF.

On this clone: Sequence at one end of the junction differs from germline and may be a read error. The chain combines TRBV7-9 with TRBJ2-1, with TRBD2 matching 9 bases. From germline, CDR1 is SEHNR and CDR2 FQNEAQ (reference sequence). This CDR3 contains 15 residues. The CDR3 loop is CSSSPPEVAGDEQFF. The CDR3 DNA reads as TGTTCCAGCAGCCCCCCGGAAGTAGCGGGAGATGAGCAGTTCTTC.